This record concerns one T cell receptor (beta chain) sequence. This sample stems from a study of blood T cell repertoires in COVID-19. On the study more broadly: The United States, Italy and Spain were the sources of the acute and convalescent COVID-19 samples.

Germline V gene data show CDR1 as KGHDR and CDR2 as SFDVKD. This CDR3 comprises 16 residues. Trimming shortened V by 3 bases and J by 6 bases, and 17 bases separated the two germline ends. Study processing details: Reference gene primer amplification gave estimated nucleated cell counts. The method was immunoSEQ multiplex PCR; TCRdb's version includes in-frame clones alone and lacks a portion of them. V, J and clone size are taken as reported in that table, and D and trimming were inferred from the DNA itself. The sample includes about half a million clones, approximately 89% of them seen just once. The rearrangement links TRBV24-1 to TRBJ1-5, with unresolved D. This clonotype originated in a man aged 18 to 30 with COVID-19, enrolled during active disease. Input material: peripheral blood. The CDR3 DNA follows: TGTGCCACCAGTGATGGCTTAGGAGGGCAAACTCAGCCCCAGCATTTT. Its protein product is CATSDGLGGQTQPQHF.